The TCR beta chain described here comes from a study of cytomegalovirus exposure and HLA in healthy donors. General study findings and limits: An analysis done earlier found most TCR beta V segments productive about 87% or about 30% of the time. Later analysis demonstrated an association between a missense DCLRE1C variant and TCR beta V- and J-gene trimming. Using the classifier, cytomegalovirus status was reportedly diagnosed with high specificity and sensitivity.

This PCR relied on a set of 60 Vbeta primers and 13 Jbeta primers. Some clones are missing from TCRdb's copy, which holds only in-frame ones; the method was immunoSEQ multiplex PCR. Among more than 200,000 clones listed, 82% were seen once. In the case of this clone: Its antigen is currently unknown.

The sequenced sample consisted of PBMCs. The clonotype was recovered from a man aged 35 to 55 in good health and CMV-seropositive.

CDR3 residues: CASTDRGLRNTEAFF. CDR3 DNA: TGTGCCAGCACCGACAGGGGGCTGAGAAACACTGAAGCTTTCTTT. The chain is built from TRBV5-6 and TRBJ1-1; 10 nucleotides agree with TRBD1. V lost 6 bases and J lost 2; bases outside the gene matches: 7. This CDR3 region has 15 residues. Germline values: CDR1 SGHDT, CDR2 YYEEEE.